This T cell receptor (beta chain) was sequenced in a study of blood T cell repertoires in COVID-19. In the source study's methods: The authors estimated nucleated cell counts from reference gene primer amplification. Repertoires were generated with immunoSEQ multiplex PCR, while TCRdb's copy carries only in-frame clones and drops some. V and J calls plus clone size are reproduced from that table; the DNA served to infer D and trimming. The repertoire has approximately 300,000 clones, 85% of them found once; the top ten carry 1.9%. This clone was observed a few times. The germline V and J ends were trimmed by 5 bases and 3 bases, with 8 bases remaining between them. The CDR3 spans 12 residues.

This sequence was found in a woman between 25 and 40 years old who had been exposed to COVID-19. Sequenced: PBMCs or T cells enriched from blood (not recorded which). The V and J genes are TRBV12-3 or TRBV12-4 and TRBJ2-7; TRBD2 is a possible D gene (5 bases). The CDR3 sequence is CASSPRDYEQYF. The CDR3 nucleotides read TGTGCCAGCAGTCCTCGGGACTACGAGCAGTACTTC.